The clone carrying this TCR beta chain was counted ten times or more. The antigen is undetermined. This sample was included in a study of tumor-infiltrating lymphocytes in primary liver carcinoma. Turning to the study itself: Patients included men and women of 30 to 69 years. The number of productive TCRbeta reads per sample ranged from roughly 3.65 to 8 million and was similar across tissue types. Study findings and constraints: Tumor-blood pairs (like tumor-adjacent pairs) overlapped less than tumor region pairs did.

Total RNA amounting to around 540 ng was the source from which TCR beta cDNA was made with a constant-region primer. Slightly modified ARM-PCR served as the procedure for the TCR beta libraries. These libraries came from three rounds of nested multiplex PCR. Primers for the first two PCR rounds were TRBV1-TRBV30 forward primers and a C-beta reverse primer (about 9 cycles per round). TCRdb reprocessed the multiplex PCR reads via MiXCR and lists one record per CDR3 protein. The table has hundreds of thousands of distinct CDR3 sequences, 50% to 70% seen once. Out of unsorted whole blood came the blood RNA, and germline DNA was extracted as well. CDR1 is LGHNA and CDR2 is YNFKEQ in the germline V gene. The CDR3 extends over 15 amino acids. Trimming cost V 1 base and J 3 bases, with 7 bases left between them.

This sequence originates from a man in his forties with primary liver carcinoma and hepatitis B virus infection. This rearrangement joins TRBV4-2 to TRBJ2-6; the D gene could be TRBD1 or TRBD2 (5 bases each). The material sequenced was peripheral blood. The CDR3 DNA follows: TGTGCCAGCAGCCAAGCAGGGAGTGGGGCCAACGTCCTGACTTTC. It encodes CASSQAGSGANVLTF.